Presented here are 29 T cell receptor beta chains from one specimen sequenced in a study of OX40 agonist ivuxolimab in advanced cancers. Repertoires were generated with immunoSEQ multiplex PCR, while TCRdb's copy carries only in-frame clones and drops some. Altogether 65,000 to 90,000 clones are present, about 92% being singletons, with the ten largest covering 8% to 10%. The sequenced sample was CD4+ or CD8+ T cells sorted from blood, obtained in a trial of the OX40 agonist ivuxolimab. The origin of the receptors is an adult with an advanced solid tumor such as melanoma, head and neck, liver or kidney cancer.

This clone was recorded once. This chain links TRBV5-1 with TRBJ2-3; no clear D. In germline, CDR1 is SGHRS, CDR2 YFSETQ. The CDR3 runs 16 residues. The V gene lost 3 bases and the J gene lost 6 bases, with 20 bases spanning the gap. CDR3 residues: CASSSLQALIGDTQYF. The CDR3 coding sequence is TGCGCCAGCAGCTCCTTGCAGGCTTTAATTGGGGATACGCAGTATTTT.

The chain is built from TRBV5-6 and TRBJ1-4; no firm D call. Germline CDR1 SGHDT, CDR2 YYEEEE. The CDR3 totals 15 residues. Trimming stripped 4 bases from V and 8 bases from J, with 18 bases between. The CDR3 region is CASSPAQWRAEKLFF. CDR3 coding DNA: TGTGCCAGCAGCCCGGCCCAGTGGCGGGCAGAAAAACTGTTTTTT.

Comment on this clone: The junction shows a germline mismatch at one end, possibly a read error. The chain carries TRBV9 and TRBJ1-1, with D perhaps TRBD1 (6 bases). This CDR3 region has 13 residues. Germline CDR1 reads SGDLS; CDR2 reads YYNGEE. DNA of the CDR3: TGTGCCAGCAGCCCGATCTGGGACACGGAAGCTTTCTTT. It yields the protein CASSPIWDTEAFF.

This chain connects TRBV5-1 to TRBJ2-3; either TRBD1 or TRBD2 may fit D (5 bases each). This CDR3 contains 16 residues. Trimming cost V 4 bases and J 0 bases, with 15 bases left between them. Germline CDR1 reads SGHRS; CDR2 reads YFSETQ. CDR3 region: CASSPFGASSTDTQYF. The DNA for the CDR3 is TGCGCCAGCAGCCCCTTCGGGGCGTCTAGCACAGATACGCAGTATTTT. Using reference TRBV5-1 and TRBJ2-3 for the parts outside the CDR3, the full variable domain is KAGVTQTPRYLIKTRGQQVTLSCSPISGHRSVSWYQQTPGQGLQFLFEYFSETQRNKGNFPGRFSGRQFSNSRSEMNVSTLELGDSALYLCASSPFGASSTDTQYFGPGTRLTVL.

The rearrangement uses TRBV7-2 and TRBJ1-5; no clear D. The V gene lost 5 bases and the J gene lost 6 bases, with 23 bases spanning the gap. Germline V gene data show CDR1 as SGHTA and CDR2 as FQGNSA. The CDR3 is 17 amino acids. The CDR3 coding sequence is TGTGCCAGCAGCCGTGAGGCCGGACTCGGCATTTTTCAGCCCCAGCATTTT. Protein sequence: CASSREAGLGIFQPQHF.

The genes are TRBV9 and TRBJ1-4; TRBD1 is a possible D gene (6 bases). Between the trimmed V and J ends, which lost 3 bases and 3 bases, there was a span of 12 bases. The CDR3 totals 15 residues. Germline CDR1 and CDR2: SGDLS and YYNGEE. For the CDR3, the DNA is TGTGCCAGCAGCGCCTCGGGGGCGCCTAATGAAAAACTGTTTTTT. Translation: CASSASGAPNEKLFF.

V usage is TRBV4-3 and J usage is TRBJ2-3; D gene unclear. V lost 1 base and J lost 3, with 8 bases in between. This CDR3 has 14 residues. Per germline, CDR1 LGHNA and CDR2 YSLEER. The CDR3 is CASSQVEGTDTQYF. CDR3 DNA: TGCGCCAGCAGCCAAGTAGAAGGGACAGATACGCAGTATTTT.

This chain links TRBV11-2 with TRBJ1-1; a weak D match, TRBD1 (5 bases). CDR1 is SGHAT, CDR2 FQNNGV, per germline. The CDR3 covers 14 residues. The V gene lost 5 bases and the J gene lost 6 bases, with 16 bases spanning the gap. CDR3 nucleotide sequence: TGTGCCAGCAGCATCGTAGAGGGGTGGGCTGAAGCTTTCTTT. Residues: CASSIVEGWAEAFF.

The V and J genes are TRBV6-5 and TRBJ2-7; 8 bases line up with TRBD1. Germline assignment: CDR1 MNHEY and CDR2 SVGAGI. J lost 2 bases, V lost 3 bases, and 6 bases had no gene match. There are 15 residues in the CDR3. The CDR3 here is CASSYGRQGTYEQYF. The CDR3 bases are TGTGCCAGCAGTTATGGGAGACAGGGGACCTACGAGCAGTACTTC.

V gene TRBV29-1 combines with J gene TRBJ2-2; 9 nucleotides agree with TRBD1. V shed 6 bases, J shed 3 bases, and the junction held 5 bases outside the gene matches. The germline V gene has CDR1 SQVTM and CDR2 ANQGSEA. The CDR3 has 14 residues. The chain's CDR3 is CSVERQGDTGELFF. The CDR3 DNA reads TGCAGCGTCGAAAGACAGGGGGACACCGGGGAGCTGTTTTTT.

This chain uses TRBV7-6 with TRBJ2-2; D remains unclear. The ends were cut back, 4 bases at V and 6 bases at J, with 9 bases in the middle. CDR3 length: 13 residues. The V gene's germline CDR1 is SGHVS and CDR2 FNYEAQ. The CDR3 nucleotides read TGTGCCAGCAGCTACGGGCAGCCCGGGGAGCTGTTTTTT. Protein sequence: CASSYGQPGELFF.

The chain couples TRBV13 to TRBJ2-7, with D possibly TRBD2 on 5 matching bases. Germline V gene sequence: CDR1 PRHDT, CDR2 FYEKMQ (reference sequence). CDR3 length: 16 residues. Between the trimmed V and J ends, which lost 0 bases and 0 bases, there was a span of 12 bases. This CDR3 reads CASSLGEGGLSYEQYF. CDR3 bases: TGTGCCAGCAGCTTAGGCGAGGGTGGCCTCTCCTACGAGCAGTACTTC. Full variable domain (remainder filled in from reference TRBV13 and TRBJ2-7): AAGVIQSPRHLIKEKRETATLKCYPIPRHDTVYWYQQGPGQDPQFLISFYEKMQSDKGSIPDRFSAQQFSDYHSELNMSSLELGDSALYFCASSLGEGGLSYEQYFGPGTRLTVT.

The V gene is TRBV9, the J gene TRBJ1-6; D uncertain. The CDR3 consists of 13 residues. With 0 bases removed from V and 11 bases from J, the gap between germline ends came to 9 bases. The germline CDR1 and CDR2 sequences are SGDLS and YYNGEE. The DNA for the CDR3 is TGTGCCAGCAGCGTAGACGGGGTTCCACCCCTCCACTTT. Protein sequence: CASSVDGVPPLHF.

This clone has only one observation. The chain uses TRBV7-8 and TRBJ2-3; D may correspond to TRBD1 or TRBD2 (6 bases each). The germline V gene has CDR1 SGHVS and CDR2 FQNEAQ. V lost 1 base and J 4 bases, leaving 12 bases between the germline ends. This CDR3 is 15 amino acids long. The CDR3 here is CASSLGLGGPDTQYF. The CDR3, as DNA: TGTGCCAGCAGCTTAGGACTGGGGGGCCCAGATACGCAGTATTTT. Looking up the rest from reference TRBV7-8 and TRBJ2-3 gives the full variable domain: GAGVSQSPRYKVAKRGQDVALRCDPISGHVSLFWYQQALGQGPEFLTYFQNEAQLDKSGLPSDRFFAERPEGSVSTLKIQRTQQEDSAVYLCASSLGLGGPDTQYFGPGTRLTVL.

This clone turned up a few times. CDR3 nucleotides: TGTGCCTGGAGTGTCTGGGGCCAACAGCCCCAGCATTTT. This translates into CAWSVWGQQPQHF. The V call is TRBV30, the J call TRBJ1-5; tentative D call: TRBD1 (5 bases). Trimming pared 0 bases from V and 7 bases from J, leaving 10 bases between. CDR3 length: 13 residues. The V gene's germline CDR1 is GTSNPN and CDR2 SVGIG (reference sequence). Together with reference TRBV30 and TRBJ1-5, the CDR3 gives the full variable domain: SQTIHQWPATLVQPVGSPLSLECTVEGTSNPNLYWYRQAAGRGLQLLFYSVGIGQISSEVPQNLSASRPQDRQFILSSKKLLLSDSGFYLCAWSVWGQQPQHFGDGTRLSIL.

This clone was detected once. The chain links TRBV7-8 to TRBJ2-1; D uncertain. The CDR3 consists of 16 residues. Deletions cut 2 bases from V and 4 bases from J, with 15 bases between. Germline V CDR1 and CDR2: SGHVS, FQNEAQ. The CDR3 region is CASSLILSYLYNEQFF. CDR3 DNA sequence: TGTGCCAGCAGCTTAATTCTCAGCTACCTTTACAATGAGCAGTTCTTC. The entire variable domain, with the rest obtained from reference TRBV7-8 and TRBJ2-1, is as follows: GAGVSQSPRYKVAKRGQDVALRCDPISGHVSLFWYQQALGQGPEFLTYFQNEAQLDKSGLPSDRFFAERPEGSVSTLKIQRTQQEDSAVYLCASSLILSYLYNEQFFGPGTRLTVL.

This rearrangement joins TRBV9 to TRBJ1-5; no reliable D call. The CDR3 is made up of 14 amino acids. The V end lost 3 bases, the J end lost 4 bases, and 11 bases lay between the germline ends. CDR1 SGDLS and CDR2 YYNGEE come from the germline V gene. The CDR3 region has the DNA TGTGCCAGCAGCGCCTCAGACGGGAATCAGCCCCAGCATTTT. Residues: CASSASDGNQPQHF. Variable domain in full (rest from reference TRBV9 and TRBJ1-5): DSGVTQTPKHLITATGQRVTLRCSPRSGDLSVYWYQQSLDQGLQFLIQYYNGEERAKGNILERFSAQQFPDLHSELNLSSLELGDSALYFCASSASDGNQPQHFGDGTRLSIL.

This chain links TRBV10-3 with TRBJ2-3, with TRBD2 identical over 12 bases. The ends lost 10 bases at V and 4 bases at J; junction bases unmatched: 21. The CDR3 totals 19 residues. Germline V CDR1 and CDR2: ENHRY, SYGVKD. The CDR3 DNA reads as TGTGCCACCTCTGTGAAGGCTAGCGGGGGGGCCGATGGGTCAGATACGCAGTATTTT. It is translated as CATSVKASGGADGSDTQYF.

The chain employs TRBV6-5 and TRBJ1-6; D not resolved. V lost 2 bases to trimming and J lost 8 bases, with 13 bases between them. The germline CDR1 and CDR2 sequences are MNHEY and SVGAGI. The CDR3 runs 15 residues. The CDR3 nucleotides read TGTGCCAGCAGTTACACCGAAGAGGGAGATTCACCCCTCCACTTT. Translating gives CASSYTEEGDSPLHF.

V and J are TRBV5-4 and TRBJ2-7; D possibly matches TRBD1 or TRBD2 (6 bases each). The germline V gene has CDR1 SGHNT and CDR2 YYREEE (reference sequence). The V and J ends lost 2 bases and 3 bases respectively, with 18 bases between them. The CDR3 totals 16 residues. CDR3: CASSFYVGGLIYEQYF. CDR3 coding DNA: TGTGCCAGCAGCTTTTACGTGGGGGGCCTTATCTACGAGCAGTACTTC.

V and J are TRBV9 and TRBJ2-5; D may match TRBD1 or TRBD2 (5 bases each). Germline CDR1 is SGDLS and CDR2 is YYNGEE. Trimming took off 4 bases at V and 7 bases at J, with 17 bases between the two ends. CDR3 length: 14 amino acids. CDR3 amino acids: CASSPLRGRGTQYF. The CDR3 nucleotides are TGTGCCAGCAGCCCTCTTAGGGGCCGGGGGACCCAGTACTTC.

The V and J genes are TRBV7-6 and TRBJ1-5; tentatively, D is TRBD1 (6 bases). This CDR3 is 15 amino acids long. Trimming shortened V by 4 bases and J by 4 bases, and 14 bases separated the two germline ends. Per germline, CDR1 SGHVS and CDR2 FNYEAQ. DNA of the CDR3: TGTGCCAGCAGCTCCTCCAACAGGGTAAATCAGCCCCAGCATTTT. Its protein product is CASSSSNRVNQPQHF.

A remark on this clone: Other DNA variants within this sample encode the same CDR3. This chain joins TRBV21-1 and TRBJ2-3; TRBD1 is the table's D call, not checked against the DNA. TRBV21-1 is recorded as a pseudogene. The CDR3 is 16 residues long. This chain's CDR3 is CASSKVNRGGSDTQYF. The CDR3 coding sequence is TGTGCCAGCAGCAAAGTGAACAGGGGAGGTTCAGATACGCAGTATTTT.

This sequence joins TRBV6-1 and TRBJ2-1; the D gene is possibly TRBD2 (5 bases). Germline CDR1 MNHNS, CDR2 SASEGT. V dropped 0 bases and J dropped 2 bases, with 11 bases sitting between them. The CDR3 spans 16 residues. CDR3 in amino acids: CASSEAWRTPYNEQFF. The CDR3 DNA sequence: TGTGCCAGCAGTGAAGCCTGGAGGACTCCCTACAATGAGCAGTTCTTC.

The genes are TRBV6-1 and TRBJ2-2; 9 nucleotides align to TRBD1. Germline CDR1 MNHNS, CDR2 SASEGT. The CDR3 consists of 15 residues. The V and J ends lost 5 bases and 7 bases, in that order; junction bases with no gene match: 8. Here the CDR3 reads CASSSWTGADGELFF. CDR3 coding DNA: TGTGCCAGCAGTTCTTGGACAGGGGCGGACGGGGAGCTGTTTTTT.

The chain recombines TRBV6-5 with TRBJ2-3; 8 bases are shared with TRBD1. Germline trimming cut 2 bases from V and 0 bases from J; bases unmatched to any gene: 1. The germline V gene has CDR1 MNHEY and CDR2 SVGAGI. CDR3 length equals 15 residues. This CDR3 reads CASSYGQGSTDTQYF. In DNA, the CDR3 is TGTGCCAGCAGTTACGGACAGGGTAGCACAGATACGCAGTATTTT.

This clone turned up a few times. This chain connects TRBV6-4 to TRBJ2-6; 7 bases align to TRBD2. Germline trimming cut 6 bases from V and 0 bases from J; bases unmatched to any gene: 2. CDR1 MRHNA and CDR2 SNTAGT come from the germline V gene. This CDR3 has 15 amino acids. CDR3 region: CASSPSGSGANVLTF. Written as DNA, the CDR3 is TGTGCCAGCAGCCCTAGCGGCTCTGGGGCCAACGTCCTGACTTTC.

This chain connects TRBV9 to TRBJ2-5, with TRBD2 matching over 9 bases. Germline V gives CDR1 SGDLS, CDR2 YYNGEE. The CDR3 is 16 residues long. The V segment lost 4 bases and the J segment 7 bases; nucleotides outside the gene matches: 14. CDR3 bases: TGTGCCAGCAGCCCCGACGGTCTAGCGGGGCCATGGACCCAGTACTTC. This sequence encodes CASSPDGLAGPWTQYF.

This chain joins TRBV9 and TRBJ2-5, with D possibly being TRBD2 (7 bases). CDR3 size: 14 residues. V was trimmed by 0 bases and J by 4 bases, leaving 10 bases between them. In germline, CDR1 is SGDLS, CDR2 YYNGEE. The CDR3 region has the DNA TGTGCCAGCAGCGTAGCGGGGGGCGGAGAGACCCAGTACTTC. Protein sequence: CASSVAGGGETQYF.